Here is one TCR beta chain with its context. In the authors' methods: Amplification with reference gene primers provided the estimates of nucleated cell counts. The assay was immunoSEQ multiplex PCR, and TCRdb's table has in-frame clones only and misses some. V and J calls and clone size are given by that table; D and trimming were obtained from the DNA. This sample has some 170,000 clones; 65% to 90% occur once, and the top ten carry about 15%. CDR3 length: 11 residues. The junction had 6 bases not matched to a gene; V was cut back by 7 bases and J by 8 bases. The germline gives CDR1 GTSNPN, CDR2 SVGIG (reference sequence). The data derive from a study of blood T cell repertoires in COVID-19. Participants, roughly 18 to 90 years old, spanned 25 or so US areas. Grouping used clinical history reported by participants in a survey and questionnaire. What the recovered Cohort 3 donors had was two negative PCRs, clearance, or symptom resolution.

The TCR sequence derives from a man over 45 who had recovered from COVID-19. V gene TRBV30 combines with J gene TRBJ1-2, with 8 bases lining up with TRBD1. The sequencing input was PBMCs or T cells enriched from blood (not recorded which). The CDR3 DNA follows: TGTGCCTACTCCCAGGGGGCAGGCTACACCTTC. Translated: CAYSQGAGYTF.